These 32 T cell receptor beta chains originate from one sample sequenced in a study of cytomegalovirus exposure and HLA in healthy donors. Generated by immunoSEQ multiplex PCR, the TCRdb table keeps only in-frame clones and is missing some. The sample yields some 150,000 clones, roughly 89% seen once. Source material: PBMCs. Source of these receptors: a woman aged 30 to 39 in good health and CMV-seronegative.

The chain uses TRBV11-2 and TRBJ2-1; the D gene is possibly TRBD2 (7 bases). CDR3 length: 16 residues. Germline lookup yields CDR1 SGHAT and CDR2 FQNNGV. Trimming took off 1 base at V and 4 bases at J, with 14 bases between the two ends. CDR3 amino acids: CASSLGWGGPYNEQFF. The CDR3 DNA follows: TGTGCCAGCAGCTTAGGGTGGGGGGGCCCGTACAATGAGCAGTTCTTC.

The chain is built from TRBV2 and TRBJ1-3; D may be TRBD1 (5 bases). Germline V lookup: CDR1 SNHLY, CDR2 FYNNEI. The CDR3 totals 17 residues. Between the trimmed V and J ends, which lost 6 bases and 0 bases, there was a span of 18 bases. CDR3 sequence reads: CASRAGTALFSGNTIYF. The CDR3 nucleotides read TGTGCCAGCAGGGCGGGGACGGCACTCTTCTCTGGAAACACCATATATTTT.

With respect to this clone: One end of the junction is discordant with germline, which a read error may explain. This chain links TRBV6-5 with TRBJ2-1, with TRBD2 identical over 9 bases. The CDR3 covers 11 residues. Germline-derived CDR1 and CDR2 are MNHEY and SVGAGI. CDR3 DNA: TGTGGCAGCGGGAGGCTCGATGAGCAGTTCTTC. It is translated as CGSGRLDEQFF.

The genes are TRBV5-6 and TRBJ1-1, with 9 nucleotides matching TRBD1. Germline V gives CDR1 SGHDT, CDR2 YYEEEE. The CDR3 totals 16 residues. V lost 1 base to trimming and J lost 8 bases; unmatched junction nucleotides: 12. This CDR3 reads CASSLFVRDRALEAFF. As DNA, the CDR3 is TGTGCCAGCAGCTTGTTCGTCCGGGACAGGGCGTTAGAAGCTTTCTTT.

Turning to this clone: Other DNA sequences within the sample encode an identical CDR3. The CDR3 loop reads CASSTGQNSNQPQHF. The CDR3 DNA follows: TGTGCCAGCAGTACGGGACAAAATAGCAATCAGCCCCAGCATTTT. The V call is TRBV6-5, the J call TRBJ1-5; D is possibly TRBD1 (6 bases). Trimming took 5 bases from V and 0 from J, leaving 11 bases between them. The CDR3 is 15 residues long. Germline values: CDR1 MNHEY, CDR2 SVGAGI.

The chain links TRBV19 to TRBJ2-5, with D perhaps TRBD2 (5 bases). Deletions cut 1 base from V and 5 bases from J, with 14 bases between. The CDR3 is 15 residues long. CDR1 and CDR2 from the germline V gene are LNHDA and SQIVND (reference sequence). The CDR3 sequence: CASSIGFRGLETQYF. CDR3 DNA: TGTGCCAGTAGTATAGGTTTTCGGGGTCTCGAGACCCAGTACTTC.

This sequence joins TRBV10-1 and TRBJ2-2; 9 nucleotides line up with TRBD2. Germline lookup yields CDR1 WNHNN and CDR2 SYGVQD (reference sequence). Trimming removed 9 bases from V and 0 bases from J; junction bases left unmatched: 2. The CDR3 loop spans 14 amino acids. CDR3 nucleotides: TGCGCCAGTAGCGGGGGTTCGAACACCGGGGAGCTGTTTTTT. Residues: CASSGGSNTGELFF.

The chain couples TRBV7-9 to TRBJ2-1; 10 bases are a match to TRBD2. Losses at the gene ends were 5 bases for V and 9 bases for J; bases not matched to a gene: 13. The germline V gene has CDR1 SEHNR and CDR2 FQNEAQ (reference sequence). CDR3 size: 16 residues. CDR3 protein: CASSPAGTSALGEQFF. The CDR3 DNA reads TGTGCCAGCAGCCCCGCCGGGACTAGCGCCTTAGGTGAGCAGTTCTTC. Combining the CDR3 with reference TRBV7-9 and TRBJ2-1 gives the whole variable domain DTGVSQNPRHKITKRGQNVTFRCDPISEHNRLYWYRQTLGQGPEFLTYFQNEAQLEKSRLLSDRFSAERPKGSFSTLEIQRTEQGDSAMYLCASSPAGTSALGEQFFGPGTRLTVL.

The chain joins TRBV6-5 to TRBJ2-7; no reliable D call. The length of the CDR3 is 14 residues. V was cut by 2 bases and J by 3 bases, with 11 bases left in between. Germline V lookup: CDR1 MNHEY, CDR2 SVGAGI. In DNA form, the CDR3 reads TGTGCCAGCAGTTACGAAAAAGGCGGCTACGAGCAGTACTTC. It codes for CASSYEKGGYEQYF.

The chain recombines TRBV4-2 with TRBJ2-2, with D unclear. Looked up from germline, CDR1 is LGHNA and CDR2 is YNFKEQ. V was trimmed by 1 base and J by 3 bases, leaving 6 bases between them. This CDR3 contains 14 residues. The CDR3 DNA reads TGTGCCAGCAGCCAAGTTCCTCACACCGGGGAGCTGTTTTTT. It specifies CASSQVPHTGELFF.

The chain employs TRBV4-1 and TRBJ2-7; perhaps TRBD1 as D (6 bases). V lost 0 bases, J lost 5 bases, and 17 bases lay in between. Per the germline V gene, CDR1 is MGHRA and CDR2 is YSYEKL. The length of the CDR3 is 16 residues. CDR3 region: CASSQDRSTGRDEQYF. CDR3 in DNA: TGCGCCAGCAGCCAAGATCGATCAACAGGGAGAGACGAGCAGTACTTC.

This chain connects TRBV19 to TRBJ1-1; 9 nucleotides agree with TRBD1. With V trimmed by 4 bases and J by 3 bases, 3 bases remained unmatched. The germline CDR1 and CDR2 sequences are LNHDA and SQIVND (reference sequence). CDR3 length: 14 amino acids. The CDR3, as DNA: TGTGCCAGTAGTAGCCGACAGGGGGACACTGAAGCTTTCTTT. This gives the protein CASSSRQGDTEAFF.

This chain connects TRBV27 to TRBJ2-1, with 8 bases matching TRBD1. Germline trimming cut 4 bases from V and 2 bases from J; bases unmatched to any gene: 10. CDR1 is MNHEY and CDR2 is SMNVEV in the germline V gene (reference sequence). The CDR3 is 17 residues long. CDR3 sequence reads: CASSSSDRGGAYNEQFF. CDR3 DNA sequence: TGTGCCAGCAGTTCCTCCGACAGGGGAGGCGCCTACAATGAGCAGTTCTTC.

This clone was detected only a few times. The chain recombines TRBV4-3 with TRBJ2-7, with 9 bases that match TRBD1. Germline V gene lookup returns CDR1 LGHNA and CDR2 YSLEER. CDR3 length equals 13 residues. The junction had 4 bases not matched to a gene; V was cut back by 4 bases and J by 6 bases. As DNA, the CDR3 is TGCGCCAGCAGCCGAGGGACAGGGACCGAGCAGTACTTC. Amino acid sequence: CASSRGTGTEQYF.

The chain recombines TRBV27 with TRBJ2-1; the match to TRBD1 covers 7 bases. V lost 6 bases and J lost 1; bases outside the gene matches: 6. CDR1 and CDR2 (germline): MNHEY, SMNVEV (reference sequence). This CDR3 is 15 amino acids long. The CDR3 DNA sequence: TGTGCCAGCAGACTCGGGACAGTTTCCTACAATGAGCAGTTCTTC. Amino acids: CASRLGTVSYNEQFF.

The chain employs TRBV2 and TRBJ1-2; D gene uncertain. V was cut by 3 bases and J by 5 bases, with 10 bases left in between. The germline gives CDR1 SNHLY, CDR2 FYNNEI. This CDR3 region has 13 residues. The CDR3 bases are TGTGCCAGCAGTGAGGCCCAATTTTATGGCTACACCTTC. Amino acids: CASSEAQFYGYTF.

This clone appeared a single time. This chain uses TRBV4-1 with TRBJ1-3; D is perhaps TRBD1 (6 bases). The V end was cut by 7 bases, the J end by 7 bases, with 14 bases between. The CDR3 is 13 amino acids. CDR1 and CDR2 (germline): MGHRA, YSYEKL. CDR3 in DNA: TGCGCCAGCAACGGGGGGGGCTTGAACACCATATATTTT. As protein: CASNGGGLNTIYF.

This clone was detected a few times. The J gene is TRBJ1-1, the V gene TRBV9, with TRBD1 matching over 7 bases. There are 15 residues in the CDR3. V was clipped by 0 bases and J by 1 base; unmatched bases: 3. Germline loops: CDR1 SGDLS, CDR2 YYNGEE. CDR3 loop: CASSVGDSGNTEAFF. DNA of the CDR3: TGTGCCAGCAGCGTAGGGGACAGTGGGAACACTGAAGCTTTCTTT.

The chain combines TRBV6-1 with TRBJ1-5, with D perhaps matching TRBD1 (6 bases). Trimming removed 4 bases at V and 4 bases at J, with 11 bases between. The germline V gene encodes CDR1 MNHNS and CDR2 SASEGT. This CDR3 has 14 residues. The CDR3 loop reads CASSGGGGNQPQHF. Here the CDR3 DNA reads TGTGCCAGCAGTGGAGGGGGGGGGAATCAGCCCCAGCATTTT.

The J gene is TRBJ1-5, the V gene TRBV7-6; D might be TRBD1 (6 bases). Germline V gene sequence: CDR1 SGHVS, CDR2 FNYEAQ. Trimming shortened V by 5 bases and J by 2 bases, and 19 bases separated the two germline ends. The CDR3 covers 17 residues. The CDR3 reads CASSLAAGAVGNQPQHF. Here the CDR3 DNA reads TGTGCCAGCAGCCTCGCCGCGGGGGCGGTGGGCAATCAGCCCCAGCATTTT.

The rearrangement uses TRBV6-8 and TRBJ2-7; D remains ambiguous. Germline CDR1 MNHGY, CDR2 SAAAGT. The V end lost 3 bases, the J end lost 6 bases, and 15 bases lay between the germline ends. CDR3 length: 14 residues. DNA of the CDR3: TGTGCCAGCAGTTATCTGACTCGGTGGTCCGAGCAGTACTTC. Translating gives CASSYLTRWSEQYF.

CDR3 DNA sequence: TGTGCCAGCGGGGGCAGGGGTATGGGTTGGGAGCCCCAGCATTTT. Amino acids: CASGGRGMGWEPQHF. The chain couples TRBV2 to TRBJ1-5; D possibly corresponds to TRBD1 (6 bases). The CDR3 consists of 15 residues. Germline V gives CDR1 SNHLY, CDR2 FYNNEI. The V gene lost 8 bases and the J gene lost 8 bases, with 22 bases spanning the gap.

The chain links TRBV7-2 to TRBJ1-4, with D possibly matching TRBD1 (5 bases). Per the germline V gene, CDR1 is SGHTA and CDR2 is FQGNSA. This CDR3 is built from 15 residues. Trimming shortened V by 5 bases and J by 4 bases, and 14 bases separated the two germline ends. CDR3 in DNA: TGTGCCAGCAGCCCCAGGGTGGGGCTTAATGAAAAACTGTTTTTT. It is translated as CASSPRVGLNEKLFF.

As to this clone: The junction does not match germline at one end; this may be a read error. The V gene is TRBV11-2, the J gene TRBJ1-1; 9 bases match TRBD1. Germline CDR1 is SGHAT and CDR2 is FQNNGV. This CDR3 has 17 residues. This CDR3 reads CASSLVGFGQGNNEAFF. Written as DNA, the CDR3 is TGTGCCAGCAGCTTAGTGGGGTTCGGACAGGGGAACAATGAAGCTTTCTTT.

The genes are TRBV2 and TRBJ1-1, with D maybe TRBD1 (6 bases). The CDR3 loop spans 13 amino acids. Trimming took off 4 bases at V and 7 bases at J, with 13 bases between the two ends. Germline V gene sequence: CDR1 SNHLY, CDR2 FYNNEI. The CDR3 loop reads CASSGGGGIEAFF. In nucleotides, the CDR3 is TGTGCCAGCAGTGGGGGAGGGGGGATTGAAGCTTTCTTT.

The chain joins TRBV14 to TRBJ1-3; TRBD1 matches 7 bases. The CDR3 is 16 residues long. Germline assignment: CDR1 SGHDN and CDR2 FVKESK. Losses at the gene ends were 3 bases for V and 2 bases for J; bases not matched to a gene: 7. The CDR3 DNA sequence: TGTGCCAGCAGCCACCTAGACAGGGCGCCTGGAAACACCATATATTTT. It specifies CASSHLDRAPGNTIYF.

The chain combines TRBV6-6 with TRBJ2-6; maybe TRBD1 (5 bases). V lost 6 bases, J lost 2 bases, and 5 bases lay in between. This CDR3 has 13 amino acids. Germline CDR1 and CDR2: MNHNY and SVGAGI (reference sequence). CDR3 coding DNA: TGTGCCAGCAGGGACACTGGGGCCAACGTCCTGACTTTC. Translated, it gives CASRDTGANVLTF.

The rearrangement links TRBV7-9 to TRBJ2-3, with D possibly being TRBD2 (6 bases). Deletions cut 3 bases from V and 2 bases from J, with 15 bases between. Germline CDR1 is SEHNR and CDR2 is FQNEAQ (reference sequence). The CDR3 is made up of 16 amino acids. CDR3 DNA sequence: TGTGCCAGCAGCTTTCGGGGCGGGGCCTACACAGATACGCAGTATTTT. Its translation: CASSFRGGAYTDTQYF.

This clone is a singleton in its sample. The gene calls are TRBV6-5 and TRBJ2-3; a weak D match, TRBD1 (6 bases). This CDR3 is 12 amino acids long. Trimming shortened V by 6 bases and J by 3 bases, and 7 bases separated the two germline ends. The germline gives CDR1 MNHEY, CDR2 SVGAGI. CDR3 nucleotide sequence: TGTGCCAGCAGAGGGGGAACAGATACGCAGTATTTT. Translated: CASRGGTDTQYF.

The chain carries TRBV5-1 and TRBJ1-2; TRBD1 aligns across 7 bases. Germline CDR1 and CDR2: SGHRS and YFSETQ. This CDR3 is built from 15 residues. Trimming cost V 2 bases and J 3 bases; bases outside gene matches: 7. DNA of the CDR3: TGCGCCAGCAGCTTAGGGACAGCGACCTACTATGGCTACACCTTC. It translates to CASSLGTATYYGYTF.

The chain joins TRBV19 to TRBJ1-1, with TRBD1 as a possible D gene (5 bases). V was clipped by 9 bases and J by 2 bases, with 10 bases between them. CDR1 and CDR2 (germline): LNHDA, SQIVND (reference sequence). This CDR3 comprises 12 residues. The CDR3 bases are TGTGCCAGCCAGGGACTCAACACTGAAGCTTTCTTT. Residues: CASQGLNTEAFF.

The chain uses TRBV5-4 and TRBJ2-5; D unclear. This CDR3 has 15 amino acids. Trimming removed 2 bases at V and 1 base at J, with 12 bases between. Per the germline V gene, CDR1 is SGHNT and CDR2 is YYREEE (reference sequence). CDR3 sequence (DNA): TGTGCCAGCAGCTTAAGCTTTGAGTTCCAAGAGACCCAGTACTTC. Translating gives CASSLSFEFQETQYF.